The 20 T cell receptor beta chains reported below all come from one sample, sequenced in a study of blood T cell repertoires in COVID-19. The assay was immunoSEQ multiplex PCR, and TCRdb's table has in-frame clones only and misses some. The sample shows approximately 200,000 clones, approximately 80% of them seen only once. The sample consisted of PBMCs or T cells enriched from blood (not recorded which). The source is a man aged 40-49 years who had recovered from COVID-19.

The chain has TRBV7-9 and TRBJ1-2; D may be TRBD1 (6 bases). The CDR3 extends over 13 amino acids. CDR1 is SEHNR, CDR2 FQNEAQ, per germline (reference sequence). V was trimmed by 4 bases and J by 4 bases, leaving 10 bases between them. In DNA form, the CDR3 reads TGTGCCAGCAGCTCCAGGGGTGGCTATGGCTACACCTTC. Its translation: CASSSRGGYGYTF.

V gene TRBV7-2 combines with J gene TRBJ1-4, with TRBD1 as a possible D gene (5 bases). Germline CDR1 is SGHTA and CDR2 is FQGNSA. There are 14 residues in the CDR3. V lost 5 bases and J 7 bases, leaving 14 bases between the germline ends. The CDR3 DNA sequence: TGTGCCAGCAGCCCCCTGGGGGGAGGTGAAAAACTGTTTTTT. This encodes CASSPLGGGEKLFF.

This CDR3 reads CASSYISGLRGSPLHF. The CDR3 DNA reads as TGTGCCAGCAGTTACATATCGGGACTCCGGGGTTCACCCCTCCACTTT. The chain carries TRBV6-5 and TRBJ1-6, with D possibly being TRBD1 (5 bases). Germline loops: CDR1 MNHEY, CDR2 SVGAGI. This CDR3 contains 16 residues. Trimming cost V 2 bases and J 9 bases, with 17 bases left between them.

The rearrangement joins TRBV7-9 to TRBJ1-2, with TRBD1 matching 7 bases. This CDR3 is 15 amino acids long. Unmatched junction bases numbered 14, after V lost 5 bases and J lost 8 bases. Germline CDR1 and CDR2: SEHNR and FQNEAQ (reference sequence). The DNA for the CDR3 is TGTGCCAGCAGCCGAGGGGGACAGAGGTTAGGAGGCTACACCTTC. Protein: CASSRGGQRLGGYTF.

The genes are TRBV5-6 and TRBJ2-3; D perhaps matches TRBD2 (5 bases). The CDR3 runs 15 residues. Germline V gene sequence: CDR1 SGHDT, CDR2 YYEEEE. The V and J ends lost 0 bases and 7 bases respectively, with 15 bases between them. The CDR3 loop is CASSLVAADGNTQYF. In DNA, the CDR3 is TGTGCCAGCAGCTTGGTTGCGGCAGACGGGAATACGCAGTATTTT.

This sequence joins TRBV5-1 and TRBJ2-3, with 9 bases identical to TRBD2. The CDR3 loop spans 18 amino acids. CDR1 is SGHRS, CDR2 YFSETQ, per germline. Trimming took 0 bases from V and 2 from J; bases not matched to a gene: 10. CDR3 region: CASSLAALAGSYTDTQYF. The CDR3 DNA sequence: TGCGCCAGCAGCTTGGCTGCCCTAGCGGGATCATACACAGATACGCAGTATTTT.

This chain links TRBV7-2 with TRBJ1-4; 7 positions match TRBD1. CDR1 and CDR2 (germline): SGHTA, FQGNSA. The junction had 5 bases not matched to a gene; V was cut back by 8 bases and J by 2 bases. The length of the CDR3 is 14 residues. In nucleotides, the CDR3 is TGTGCCAGCTCCACGGGACAGACTAATGAAAAACTGTTTTTT. It yields the protein CASSTGQTNEKLFF.

This rearrangement joins TRBV7-2 to TRBJ2-3; no clear D gene. Trimming cost V 3 bases and J 4 bases, with 8 bases left between them. This CDR3 has 13 amino acids. Germline V gene data show CDR1 as SGHTA and CDR2 as FQGNSA. The CDR3 reads CASSFIFSDTQYF. The CDR3 nucleotides are TGTGCCAGCAGCTTTATCTTTTCAGATACGCAGTATTTT.

This chain uses TRBV28 with TRBJ1-1; no reliable D call. From germline, CDR1 is MDHEN and CDR2 SYDVKM. Deletions cut 3 bases from V and 6 bases from J, with 8 bases between. This CDR3 region has 12 residues. CDR3 nucleotide sequence: TGTGCCAGCAGTTTTCTACCGGCTGAAGCTTTCTTT. Its translation is CASSFLPAEAFF.

About this clone itself: This specimen includes other DNA sequences encoding the same CDR3. The gene calls are TRBV28 and TRBJ2-7, with 9 nucleotides matching TRBD1. The CDR3 runs to 14 residues. Unmatched junction bases numbered 3, after V lost 3 bases and J lost 3 bases. From germline, CDR1 is MDHEN and CDR2 SYDVKM. This CDR3 reads CASSLGGQGYEQYF. The CDR3 region has the DNA TGTGCCAGCAGTTTGGGGGGACAGGGCTACGAGCAGTACTTC.

The V gene is TRBV30, the J gene TRBJ2-1, with D tentatively TRBD2 (6 bases). Trimming cost V 4 bases and J 6 bases, with 16 bases left between them. The CDR3 has 14 residues. Germline V gene sequence: CDR1 GTSNPN, CDR2 SVGIG (reference sequence). CDR3 in DNA: TGTGCCTGGAAGAAACGGGAGACCGTCAATGAGCAGTTCTTC. It translates to CAWKKRETVNEQFF.

CDR3 nucleotide sequence: TGTGCCAGCTCAGAAGGACAGAAATCCTACGAGCAGTACTTC. It codes for CASSEGQKSYEQYF. The V gene is TRBV18, the J gene TRBJ2-7; possible D gene TRBD1, 6 bases. This CDR3 is built from 14 residues. The germline gives CDR1 KGHSH, CDR2 LQKENI. V lost 5 bases and J 1 base, leaving 12 bases between the germline ends.

The genes are TRBV6-2 or TRBV6-3 and TRBJ2-7; 7 nucleotides match TRBD1. Germline CDR1 and CDR2: MNHEY and SVGEGT. CDR3 length: 12 residues. J lost 6 bases, V lost 5 bases, and 4 bases had no gene match. The CDR3 nucleotides are TGTGCCAGCAGTCACACAGGGGCCGAGCAGTACTTC. Translating it yields CASSHTGAEQYF.

There are a few counts of this clone. The V call is TRBV7-2, the J call TRBJ2-7, with unresolved D. Germline V lookup: CDR1 SGHTA, CDR2 FQGNSA. V shed 5 bases and J shed 2 bases, with 10 bases lying between them. The CDR3 length is 13 residues. CDR3 nucleotide sequence: TGTGCCAGCAGCCCGACACCTACCTACGAGCAGTACTTC. Amino acids: CASSPTPTYEQYF. The variable domain in full, with the rest retrieved from reference TRBV7-2 and TRBJ2-7, is GAGVSQSPSNKVTEKGKDVELRCDPISGHTALYWYRQSLGQGLEFLIYFQGNSAPDKSGLPSDRFSAERTGGSVSTLTIQRTQQEDSAVYLCASSPTPTYEQYFGPGTRLTVT.

This clone was seen more than once but under ten times. This chain connects TRBV5-1 to TRBJ1-6, with D tentatively TRBD1 (5 bases). Trimming took off 1 base at V and 7 bases at J, with 12 bases between the two ends. CDR1 and CDR2 from the germline V gene are SGHRS and YFSETQ. This CDR3 has 15 amino acids. Written as DNA, the CDR3 is TGCGCCAGCAGCTTGTCGCTCCAGGGCAATTCACCCCTCCACTTT. Translated, it gives CASSLSLQGNSPLHF.

The chain couples TRBV5-8 to TRBJ1-5; 7 bases line up with TRBD1. CDR3 length: 15 amino acids. Trimming at V came to 4 bases and at J to 8 bases, leaving 12 bases not matched to a gene. Looked up from germline, CDR1 is SGHTS and CDR2 is YDEGEE. The CDR3 coding sequence is TGTGCCAGCAGCATCAGCCGCAGGGGGTTAAAGCCCCAGCATTTT. The encoded protein is CASSISRRGLKPQHF.

V usage is TRBV4-2 and J usage is TRBJ1-2; a possible D gene is TRBD1 (5 bases). The CDR3 length is 16 residues. The V end was cut by 3 bases, the J end by 5 bases, with 19 bases between. Germline loops: CDR1 LGHNA, CDR2 YNFKEQ. CDR3 in DNA: TGTGCCAGCAGCCAGGGGCCAGTTTCGGTAAAATATGGCTACACCTTC. It translates to CASSQGPVSVKYGYTF.

The chain employs TRBV7-2 and TRBJ1-2; TRBD1 matches at 8 bases. Per the germline V gene, CDR1 is SGHTA and CDR2 is FQGNSA. This CDR3 comprises 15 residues. V was clipped by 2 bases and J by 9 bases; unmatched bases: 11. As DNA, the CDR3 is TGTGCCAGCAGCTTACAGCAGGACAGGGATGTAAGCTACACCTTC. The encoded protein is CASSLQQDRDVSYTF.

The V and J genes are TRBV24-1 and TRBJ2-3; the D gene is possibly TRBD1 (6 bases). V was clipped by 2 bases and J by 3 bases, with 8 bases between them. Germline values: CDR1 KGHDR, CDR2 SFDVKD. This CDR3 has 14 residues. This chain's CDR3 is CATSDSGVTDTQYF. CDR3 sequence (DNA): TGTGCCACCAGTGATTCAGGGGTGACAGATACGCAGTATTTT.

The gene calls are TRBV7-3 and TRBJ2-1, with 9 bases matching TRBD2. The V and J ends lost 4 bases and 10 bases, in that order; junction bases with no gene match: 2. From germline, CDR1 is SGHTA and CDR2 FQGTGA. The CDR3 covers 12 residues. The CDR3 coding sequence is TGTGCCAGCAGCTCGGGGACTAGCGAGCAGTTCTTC. Encoded protein: CASSSGTSEQFF. Filled out from reference TRBV7-3 and TRBJ2-1, the complete variable domain reads GAGVSQTPSNKVTEKGKYVELRCDPISGHTALYWYRQSLGQGPEFLIYFQGTGAADDSGLPNDRFFAVRPEGSVSTLKIQRTERGDSAVYLCASSSGTSEQFFGPGTRLTVL.